This TCR beta chain was recovered during a study of shared clonotypes between healthy human individuals (dated by TCRdb to 2019 to 2021). Some background on the complete study: The cohort comprised two women and a few men aged 18 to 49 years. For each donor, CD4 naive and CD4 memory were each given three plates, CD8 naive was given two plates, and CD8 memory was given one plate. To estimate repertoire size and how much clonotypes are shared between individuals, the study performed deep sequencing of blood TCR repertoires from 4 to 6 healthy adults. To increase sequencing depth and limit assay-specific biases, TCR repertoire library preparation and sequencing were carried out by different laboratories using diverse techniques. Leukapheresis yielded between about 0.85 and 9 billion PBMCs per donor. The research as a whole found: Pairwise subsampling indicated that sequencing depth was expected to affect the degree of clonotype sharing among donors. The genetic and exposure-history diversity represented was limited by the small number of donors. Higher generation probabilities were observed for clonotypes shared by all four sorted-subset donors than for non-shared clonotypes. Naive subsets generally had larger estimated clonotype richness than memory subsets did. Even with the large sequencing depth, rarefaction of the sorted-subset datasets indicated that sequencing was incomplete. Sampling was restricted to blood, and TCR repertoires in tissue are likely to differ from TCR repertoires in blood. When four donors were compared, the shared fraction of clonotypes was roughly 5% for naive CD4, approximately 3.3% for naive CD8, more than 2% for memory CD4, and roughly 0.43% for memory CD8.

CD8 naive samples were CD45RO-negative cells positively selected for CCR7, giving a CD45RA+CCR7+ population that excluded TemRA cells. Donors were healthy HIV-negative adults with no recently reported acute infections or vaccinations. Every donor was a Caucasian adult residing in Nashville, Tennessee, USA. After blood collection by leukapheresis, PBMCs were isolated using Ficoll-Histopaque density gradient centrifugation and then cryopreserved in the vapor phase of liquid nitrogen. Purity and quantity of every magnetically sorted T cell population were checked by analytical flow cytometry. From each sorted fraction, genomic DNA was isolated and quantified by UV absorbance on a Nanodrop 2000c. A single count supports this clone. Which antigen it targets is not known. There are no base qualities to consult, and no much larger clone falls within one base. V is trimmed back by 3 bases and J by 0 bases, and the junction contains 11 bases that no gene match accounts for. From the cysteine through the phenylalanine, the CDR3 covers 18 amino acids. The DNA shown is the 54-base CDR3, in frame from base 1. CDR1 and CDR2 (SGHTA, FQGNSA) derive from the germline V gene.

TCR CDR3 regions were amplified from genomic DNA by multiplex PCR using the deep immunoSEQ assay. Genomic DNA extracted from each cell subset was distributed evenly over all wells of several immunoSEQ 96-well plates, and each plate served as one replicate. Each replicate PCR for sorted subsets received roughly 0.2 ug genomic DNA, equal to about 29,000 T cell genomes. Purified libraries were quantified with a Qubit 3.0 fluorometer, sized on a Bioanalyzer 2100, and re-quantified with the KAPA Library Quantification kit. A separate single-read 150-cycle Illumina NextSeq 550 flow cell was used to sequence each immunoSEQ 96-well plate. The authors' pipeline ran thus. The immunoSEQ output contained only junctional sequences without quality scores, so filtering could not match that applied to full-length reads. Sequences were annotated with PyIR, a Python wrapper for IgBLAST v1.9, using IMGT germline references to assign V/J genes and CDR3. Reads were filtered out if the reads had weak V/J assignments (E-value above 1e-6), no CDR3, stop codons, out-of-frame junctions, or ambiguous translated residues. V3J clonotypes were defined by identical inferred V gene, J gene, and CDR3 amino acid sequence. Percentage overlap between repertoires was computed as shared unique clonotypes divided by the size of the smaller repertoire. RTK rarefaction, the Chao1 estimator, and Recon v2.1 estimates of unobserved clonotypes were used to assess repertoire richness. Generation probabilities for all TCRbeta clonotypes obtained by the gDNA method from a handful of donors were computed using OLGA. In its TCRdb copy, this immuneACCESS table keeps in-frame sequences only and misses some clones. Where compared with another copy, unresolved V genes explain less than half of these, and the others have no known cause. D and trimming come from the DNA, and the V and J calls and clone size come from that table. The sample contains millions of clones, just over 90% of them found a single time. The top ten clones comprise 1.7% of the sample.

The chain joins TRBV7-2 to TRBJ1-5; 7 bases in between match TRBD1. The TCR comes from a man aged 18 to 29 in good health. Some clones in this sample may be carry-over from other donors' samples. What was sequenced was naive CD8+ T cells from PBMCs. The label giving this sample's cell subset or site can be read as: CD45RA+CCR7+. The CDR3 protein sequence reads: CASSFSGTAAYSNQPQHF. The sequenced DNA: TGTGCCAGCAGCTTTTCCGGGACAGCTGCTTATAGCAATCAGCCCCAGCATTTT.